A selection of T cell receptor beta chains follows, all from one sample in a study of CD8+CD57+ T cells in acquired aplastic anemia. TCRdb independently ran MiXCR on the reads; one entry per CDR3 protein. The sample lists 200,000 to 250,000 distinct CDR3 sequences, 50% to 70% occurring once. The sample was sorted CD4+, CD8+, or CD8+CD57+ T cells (not recorded which) from PBMCs. The receptors here all came from a human donor with aplastic anemia. Each CDR3 is given with its conserved first and last residue. A D gene is named only where the DNA matches it firmly.

D: .; V: TRBV19; J: TRBJ2-3; length: 13; CDR3: CASSPFITDTQYF
D: .; V: TRBV7-3; J: TRBJ2-7; length: 17; CDR3: CASSGGPGRIPSYEQCF
D: .; V: TRBV7-8; J: TRBJ1-6; length: 15; CDR3: CASSLDSNYNSPLHF
D: TRBD1; V: TRBV10-3; J: TRBJ2-3; length: 17; CDR3: CAISGGQGAIGTDTQYF
D: .; V: TRBV10-1; J: TRBJ2-1; length: 14; CDR3: CASTGPVRRGGQFF
D: .; V: TRBV24-1; J: TRBJ2-7; length: 15; CDR3: CATSETPPTFYEQYF
D: .; V: TRBV7-2; J: TRBJ1-5; length: 16; CDR3: CASSHDRAGEGRPQHF
D: .; V: TRBV19; J: TRBJ1-5; length: 15; CDR3: CATGGDGAGNQPQHF
D: TRBD2; V: TRBV10-3; J: TRBJ2-5; length: 15; CDR3: CAISELSGGQGTQYF
D: .; V: TRBV5-1; J: TRBJ1-5; length: 14; CDR3: CASSQWGTNQPQHF
D: TRBD1; V: TRBV20-1; J: TRBJ2-1; length: 14; CDR3: CSATPGQDYNEQFF
D: .; V: TRBV20-1; J: TRBJ1-2; length: 11; CDR3: CSARETYGYTF
D: .; V: TRBV5-1; J: TRBJ2-7; length: 13; CDR3: CASSFVGGSEQYF
D: TRBD2; V: TRBV7-8; J: TRBJ2-7; length: 16; CDR3: CASSPWGTSGTYEQYF
D: TRBD1; V: TRBV15; J: TRBJ2-1; length: 19; CDR3: CATSSSRSGQGLSYNEQFF
D: .; V: TRBV24-1; J: TRBJ1-2; length: 18; CDR3: CATSDAPGWGEGDYGYTF
D: .; V: TRBV6-5; J: TRBJ2-7; length: 13; CDR3: CASSYQEGYEQYF
D: .; V: TRBV5-4; J: TRBJ1-1; length: 15; CDR3: CASSEELLSNTEAFF
D: .; V: TRBV5-1; J: TRBJ2-3; length: 16; CDR3: CASSAIPNLGTDTQYF
D: .; V: TRBV24-1; J: TRBJ1-4; length: 14; CDR3: CATSDRGTSEKLFF
D: TRBD1; V: TRBV12-3/TRBV12-4; J: TRBJ1-2; length: 13; CDR3: CASSQTGWNGYTF
D: .; V: TRBV15; J: TRBJ2-7; length: 15; CDR3: CATSAGQSRIDEQYF
D: .; V: TRBV20-1; J: TRBJ1-4; length: 15; CDR3: CSAPVPGRNNEKLFF
D: .; V: TRBV7-2; J: TRBJ2-3; length: 13; CDR3: CASSGDFSDTQYF
D: .; V: TRBV10-2; J: TRBJ1-6; length: 14; CDR3: CATQQGSYNSPLHF
D: .; V: TRBV5-1; J: TRBJ2-6; length: 14; CDR3: CASKMVSGANVLTF
D: .; V: TRBV5-1; J: TRBJ2-3; length: 15; CDR3: CASRRRGQSTDTQYF
D: .; V: TRBV20-1; J: TRBJ2-1; length: 16; CDR3: CSALTLQGGNYNEQFF
D: .; V: TRBV15; J: TRBJ1-6; length: 14; CDR3: CATSRDGGNSPLHF
D: .; V: TRBV5-8; J: TRBJ2-5; length: 15; CDR3: CASSLEGVGQETQYF
D: .; V: TRBV7-9; J: TRBJ1-6; length: 13; CDR3: CASSLKGNSPLHF
D: TRBD1; V: TRBV20-1; J: TRBJ1-5; length: 15; CDR3: CSARAGGVSNQPQHF
D: .; V: TRBV15; J: TRBJ1-1; length: 14; CDR3: CATSRDKLVSEAFF
D: .; V: TRBV20-1; J: TRBJ1-2; length: 14; CDR3: CSARVGGANYGYTF
D: .; V: TRBV5-5; J: TRBJ1-2; length: 14; CDR3: CASSLEPSHYGYTF
D: .; V: TRBV7-9; J: TRBJ2-1; length: 13; CDR3: CASSLGLLGEQFF
D: .; V: TRBV7-9; J: TRBJ2-7; length: 14; CDR3: CASSRDTFGYEQYF
D: TRBD2; V: TRBV2; J: TRBJ2-3; length: 16; CDR3: CAITKGLAGATDTQYF
D: .; V: TRBV15; J: TRBJ2-1; length: 12; CDR3: CATSSFNNEQFF
D: TRBD1; V: TRBV20-1; J: TRBJ2-7; length: 14; CDR3: CSARKGQALYEQYF